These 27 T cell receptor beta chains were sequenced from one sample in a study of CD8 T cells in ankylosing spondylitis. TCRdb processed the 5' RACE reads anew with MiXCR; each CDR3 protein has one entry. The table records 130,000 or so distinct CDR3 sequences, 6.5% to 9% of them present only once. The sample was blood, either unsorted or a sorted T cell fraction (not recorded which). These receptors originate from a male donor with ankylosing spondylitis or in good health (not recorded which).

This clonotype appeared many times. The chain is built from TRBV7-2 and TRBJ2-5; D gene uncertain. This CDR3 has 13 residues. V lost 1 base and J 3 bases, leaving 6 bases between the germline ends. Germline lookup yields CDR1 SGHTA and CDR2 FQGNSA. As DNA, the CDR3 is TGTGCCAGCAGCTTAGAACGGAAAGAGACCCAGTACTTC. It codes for CASSLERKETQYF.

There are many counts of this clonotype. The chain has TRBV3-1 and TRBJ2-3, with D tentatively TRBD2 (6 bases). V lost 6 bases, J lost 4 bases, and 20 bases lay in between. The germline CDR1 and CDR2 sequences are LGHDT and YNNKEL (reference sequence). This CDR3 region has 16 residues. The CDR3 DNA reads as TGTGCCAGCAGTCCCCGCTTAGCGGACGTGGCAGATACGCAGTATTTT. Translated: CASSPRLADVADTQYF.

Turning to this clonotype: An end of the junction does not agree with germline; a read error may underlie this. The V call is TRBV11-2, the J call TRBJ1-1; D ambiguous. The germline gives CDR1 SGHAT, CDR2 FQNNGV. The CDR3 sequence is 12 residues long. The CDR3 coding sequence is TGTGCCAGCAGCTTAGATGCCAGAAACTCTCACTTT. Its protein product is CASSLDARNSHF.

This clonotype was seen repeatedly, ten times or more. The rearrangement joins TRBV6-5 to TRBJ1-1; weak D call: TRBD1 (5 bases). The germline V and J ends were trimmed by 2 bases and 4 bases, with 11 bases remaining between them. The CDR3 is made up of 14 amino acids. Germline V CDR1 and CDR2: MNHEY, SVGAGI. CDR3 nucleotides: TGTGCCAGCAGTTACACAGGCGTTTTCACTGAAGCTTTCTTT. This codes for CASSYTGVFTEAFF.

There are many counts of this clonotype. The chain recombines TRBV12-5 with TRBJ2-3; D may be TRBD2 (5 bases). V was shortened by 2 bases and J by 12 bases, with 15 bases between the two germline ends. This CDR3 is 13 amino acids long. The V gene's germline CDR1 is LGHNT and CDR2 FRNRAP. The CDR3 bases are TGTGCTAGTGGTTTGTCCCCCGGGGTTCAACAGTATTTT. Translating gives CASGLSPGVQQYF.

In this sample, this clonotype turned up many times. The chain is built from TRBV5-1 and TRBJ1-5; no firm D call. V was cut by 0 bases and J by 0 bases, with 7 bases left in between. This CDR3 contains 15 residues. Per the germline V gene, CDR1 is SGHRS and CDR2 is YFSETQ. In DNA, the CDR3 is TGCGCCAGCAGCTTGGTTCCGGGTAGCAATCAGCCCCAGCATTTT. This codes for CASSLVPGSNQPQHF.

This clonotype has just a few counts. This CDR3 is CRGGTGDYGYTF. The CDR3 DNA reads as TGCAGGGGAGGGACAGGGGACTATGGCTACACCTTC. The chain combines TRBV20-1 with TRBJ1-2; 10 nucleotides agree with TRBD1. Germline V gene lookup returns CDR1 DFQATT and CDR2 SNEGSKA (reference sequence). CDR3 length: 12 residues.

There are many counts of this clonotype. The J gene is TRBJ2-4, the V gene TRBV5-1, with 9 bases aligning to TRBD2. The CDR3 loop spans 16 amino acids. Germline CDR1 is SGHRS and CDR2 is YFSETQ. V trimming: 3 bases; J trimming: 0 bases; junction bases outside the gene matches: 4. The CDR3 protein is CASSSDSGGAKNIQYF. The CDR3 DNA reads TGCGCCAGCAGCTCTGATAGCGGGGGAGCCAAAAACATTCAGTACTTC.

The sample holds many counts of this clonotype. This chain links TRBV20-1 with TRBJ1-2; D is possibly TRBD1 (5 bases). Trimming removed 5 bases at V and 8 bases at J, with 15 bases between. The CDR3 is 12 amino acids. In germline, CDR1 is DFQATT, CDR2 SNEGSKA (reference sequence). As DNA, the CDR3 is TGCAGTGCTCCACTAGGGACGTCCGGCTACACCTTC. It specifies CSAPLGTSGYTF.

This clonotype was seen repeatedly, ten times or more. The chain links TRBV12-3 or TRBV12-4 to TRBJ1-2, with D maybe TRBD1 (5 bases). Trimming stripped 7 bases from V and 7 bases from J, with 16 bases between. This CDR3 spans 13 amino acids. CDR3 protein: CASTPGQFSGYTF. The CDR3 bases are TGTGCCAGCACACCGGGGCAGTTCTCTGGCTACACCTTC.

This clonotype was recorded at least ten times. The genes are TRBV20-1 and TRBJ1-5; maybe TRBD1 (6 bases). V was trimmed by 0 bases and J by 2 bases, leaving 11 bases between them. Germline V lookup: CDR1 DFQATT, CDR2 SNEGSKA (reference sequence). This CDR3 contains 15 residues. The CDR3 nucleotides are TGCAGTGCTAGAGATCTCAGGGGAGGCAATCAGCCCCAGCATTTT. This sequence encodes CSARDLRGGNQPQHF.

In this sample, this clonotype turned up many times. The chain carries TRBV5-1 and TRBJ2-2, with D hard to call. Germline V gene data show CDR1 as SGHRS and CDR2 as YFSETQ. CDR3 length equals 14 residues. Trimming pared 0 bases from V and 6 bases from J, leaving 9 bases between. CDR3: CASSLGSGAGELFF. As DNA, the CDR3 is TGCGCCAGCAGCTTGGGTAGTGGAGCCGGGGAGCTGTTTTTT. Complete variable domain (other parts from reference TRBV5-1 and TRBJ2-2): KAGVTQTPRYLIKTRGQQVTLSCSPISGHRSVSWYQQTPGQGLQFLFEYFSETQRNKGNFPGRFSGRQFSNSRSEMNVSTLELGDSALYLCASSLGSGAGELFFGEGSRLTVL.

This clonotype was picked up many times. CDR3 sequence reads: CSARTDQETQYF. The CDR3, as DNA: TGCAGTGCCCGGACAGACCAAGAGACCCAGTACTTC. The chain links TRBV20-1 to TRBJ2-5; TRBD1 might be the D (6 bases). V was shortened by 6 bases and J by 0 bases, with 8 bases between the two germline ends. Germline V gene sequence: CDR1 DFQATT, CDR2 SNEGSKA (reference sequence). This CDR3 contains 12 residues.

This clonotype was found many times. CDR3 bases: TGCGCCAGCAGCTTGGTCCCGGGAGGCTCCTACGAGCAGTACTTC. Translation gives CASSLVPGGSYEQYF. The chain carries TRBV5-1 and TRBJ2-7; 7 positions match TRBD2. The germline gives CDR1 SGHRS, CDR2 YFSETQ. This CDR3 is 15 amino acids long. Trimming at V came to 0 bases and at J to 0 bases, leaving 3 bases not matched to a gene.

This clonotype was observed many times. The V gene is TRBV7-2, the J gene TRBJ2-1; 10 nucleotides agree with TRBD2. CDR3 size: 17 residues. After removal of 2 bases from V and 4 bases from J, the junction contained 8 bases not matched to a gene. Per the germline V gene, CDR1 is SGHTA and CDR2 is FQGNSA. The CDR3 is CASSLRSGLAAYNEQFF. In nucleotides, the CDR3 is TGTGCCAGCAGCTTAAGGAGCGGACTAGCGGCGTACAATGAGCAGTTCTTC. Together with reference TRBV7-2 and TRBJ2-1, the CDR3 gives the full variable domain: GAGVSQSPSNKVTEKGKDVELRCDPISGHTALYWYRQSLGQGLEFLIYFQGNSAPDKSGLPSDRFSAERTGGSVSTLTIQRTQQEDSAVYLCASSLRSGLAAYNEQFFGPGTRLTVL.

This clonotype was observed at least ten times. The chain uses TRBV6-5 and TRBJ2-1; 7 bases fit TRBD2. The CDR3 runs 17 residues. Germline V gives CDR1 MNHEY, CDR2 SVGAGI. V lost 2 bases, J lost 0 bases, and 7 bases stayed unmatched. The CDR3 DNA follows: TGTGCCAGCAGTTACCAGACGGGCGGGAGCTCCTACAATGAGCAGTTCTTC. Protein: CASSYQTGGSSYNEQFF.

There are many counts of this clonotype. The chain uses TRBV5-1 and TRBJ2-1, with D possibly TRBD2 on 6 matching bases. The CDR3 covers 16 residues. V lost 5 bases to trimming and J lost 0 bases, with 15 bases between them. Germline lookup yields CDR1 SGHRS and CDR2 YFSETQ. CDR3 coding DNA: TGCGCCAGCAGAATCCCGGGACTGAACTCCTACAATGAGCAGTTCTTC. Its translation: CASRIPGLNSYNEQFF.

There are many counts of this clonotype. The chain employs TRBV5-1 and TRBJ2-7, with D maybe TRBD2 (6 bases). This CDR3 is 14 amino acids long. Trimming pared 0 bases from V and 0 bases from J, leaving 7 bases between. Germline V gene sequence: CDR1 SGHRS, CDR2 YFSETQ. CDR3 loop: CASSLVGSSYEQYF. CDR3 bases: TGCGCCAGCAGCTTGGTCGGGAGCTCCTACGAGCAGTACTTC.

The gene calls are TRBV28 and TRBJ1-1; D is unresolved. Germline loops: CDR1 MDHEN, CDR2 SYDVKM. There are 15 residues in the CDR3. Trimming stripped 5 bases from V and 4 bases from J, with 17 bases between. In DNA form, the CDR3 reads TGTGCCAGCAGTCCCCCTTCGTCAGGATCCACTGAAGCTTTCTTT. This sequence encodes CASSPPSSGSTEAFF.

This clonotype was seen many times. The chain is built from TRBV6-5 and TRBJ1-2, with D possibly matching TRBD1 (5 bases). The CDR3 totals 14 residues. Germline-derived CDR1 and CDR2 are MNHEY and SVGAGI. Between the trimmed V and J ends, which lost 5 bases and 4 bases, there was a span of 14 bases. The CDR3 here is CASSTPGTGYGYTF. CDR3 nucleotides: TGTGCCAGCAGTACTCCCGGGACGGGCTATGGCTACACCTTC.

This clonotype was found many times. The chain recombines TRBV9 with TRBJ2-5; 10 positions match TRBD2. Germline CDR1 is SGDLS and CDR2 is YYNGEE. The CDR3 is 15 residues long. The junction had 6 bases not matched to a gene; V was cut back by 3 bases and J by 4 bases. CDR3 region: CASSASGTSVETQYF. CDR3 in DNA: TGTGCCAGCAGCGCCTCCGGGACTAGCGTAGAGACCCAGTACTTC.

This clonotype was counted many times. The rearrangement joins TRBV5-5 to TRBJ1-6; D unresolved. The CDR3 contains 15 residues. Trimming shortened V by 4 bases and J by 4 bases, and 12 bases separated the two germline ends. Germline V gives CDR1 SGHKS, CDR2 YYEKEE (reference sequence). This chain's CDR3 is CASSTSGTYNSPLHF. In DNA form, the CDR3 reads TGTGCCAGCAGCACAAGCGGCACATATAATTCACCCCTCCACTTT.

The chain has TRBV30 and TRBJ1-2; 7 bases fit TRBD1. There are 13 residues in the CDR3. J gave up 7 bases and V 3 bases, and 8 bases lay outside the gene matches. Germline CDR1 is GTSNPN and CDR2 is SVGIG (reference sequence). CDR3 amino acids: CAWSGQVGLGYTF. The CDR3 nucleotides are TGTGCCTGGAGCGGACAGGTGGGACTTGGCTACACCTTC.

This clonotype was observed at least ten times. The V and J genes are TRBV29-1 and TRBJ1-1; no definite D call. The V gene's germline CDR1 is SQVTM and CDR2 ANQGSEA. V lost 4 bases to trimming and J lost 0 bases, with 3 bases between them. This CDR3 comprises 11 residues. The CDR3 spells CSVVVNTEAFF. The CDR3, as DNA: TGCAGCGTTGTAGTGAACACTGAAGCTTTCTTT.

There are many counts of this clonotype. The CDR3 coding sequence is TGTGCCAGCACCTCCAGGACAGGGGAGACCCAGTACTTC. Its protein is CASTSRTGETQYF. The rearrangement links TRBV7-9 to TRBJ2-5; TRBD1 matches at 8 bases. CDR1 is SEHNR and CDR2 is FQNEAQ in the germline V gene (reference sequence). V was clipped by 7 bases and J by 5 bases; unmatched bases: 6. This CDR3 comprises 13 residues.

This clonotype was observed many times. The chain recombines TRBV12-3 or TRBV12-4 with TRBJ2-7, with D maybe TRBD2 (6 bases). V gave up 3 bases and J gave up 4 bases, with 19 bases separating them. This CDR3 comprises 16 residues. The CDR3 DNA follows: TGTGCCAGCAGTTTCCCCGGTGGAGGGGCGAGTTACGAGCAGTACTTC. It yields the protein CASSFPGGGASYEQYF.

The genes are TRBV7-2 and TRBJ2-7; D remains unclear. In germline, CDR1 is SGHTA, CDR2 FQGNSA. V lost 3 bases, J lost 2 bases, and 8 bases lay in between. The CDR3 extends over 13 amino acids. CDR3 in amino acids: CASSFDGPYEQYF. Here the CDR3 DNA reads TGTGCCAGCAGCTTCGACGGCCCCTACGAGCAGTACTTC.